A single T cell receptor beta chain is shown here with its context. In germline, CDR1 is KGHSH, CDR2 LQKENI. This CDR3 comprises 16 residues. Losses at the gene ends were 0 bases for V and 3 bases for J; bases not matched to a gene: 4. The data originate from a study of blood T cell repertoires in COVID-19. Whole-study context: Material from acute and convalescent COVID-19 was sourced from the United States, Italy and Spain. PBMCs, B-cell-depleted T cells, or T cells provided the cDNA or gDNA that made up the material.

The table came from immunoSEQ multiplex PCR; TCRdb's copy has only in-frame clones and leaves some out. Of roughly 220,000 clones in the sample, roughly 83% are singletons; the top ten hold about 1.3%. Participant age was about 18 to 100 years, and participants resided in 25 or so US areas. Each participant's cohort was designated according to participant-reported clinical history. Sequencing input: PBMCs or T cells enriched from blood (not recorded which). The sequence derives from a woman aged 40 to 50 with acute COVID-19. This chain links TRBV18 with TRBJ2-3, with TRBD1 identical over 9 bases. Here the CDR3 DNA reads TGTGCCAGCTCACCACCACAGGGGGCAAGGACAGATACGCAGTATTTT. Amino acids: CASSPPQGARTDTQYF.